This T cell receptor beta chain was sequenced during a study of blood T cell repertoires in COVID-19. Study-level information: COVID-19 samples, acute and convalescent, were from the United States, Italy and Spain. Sources were T cells, B-cell-depleted T cells, or PBMCs; the material itself was cDNA or gDNA.

There are 16 residues in the CDR3. Exposed study participants had met a COVID-19 case within 2 weeks before entry. Source study methods: Amplification of reference gene primers was used by the study to estimate nucleated cell counts. TCRdb keeps only in-frame clones here, not all; method: immunoSEQ multiplex PCR. The DNA was the basis for D and trimming; V, J and clone size are from that table. Of some 400,000 clones in the sample, approximately 90% were seen once. This rearrangement joins TRBV21-1 to TRBJ2-7; TRBD2, the table's D call, was not compared with the DNA. TRBV21-1 is recorded as a pseudogene. This receptor was identified in a middle-aged woman who had been exposed to COVID-19. The sample consisted of PBMCs or T cells enriched from blood (not recorded which). CDR3 sequence: CASSKTIAGSSYEQYF. DNA of the CDR3: TGTGCCAGCAGCAAAACGATCGCGGGGAGCTCCTACGAGCAGTACTTC.